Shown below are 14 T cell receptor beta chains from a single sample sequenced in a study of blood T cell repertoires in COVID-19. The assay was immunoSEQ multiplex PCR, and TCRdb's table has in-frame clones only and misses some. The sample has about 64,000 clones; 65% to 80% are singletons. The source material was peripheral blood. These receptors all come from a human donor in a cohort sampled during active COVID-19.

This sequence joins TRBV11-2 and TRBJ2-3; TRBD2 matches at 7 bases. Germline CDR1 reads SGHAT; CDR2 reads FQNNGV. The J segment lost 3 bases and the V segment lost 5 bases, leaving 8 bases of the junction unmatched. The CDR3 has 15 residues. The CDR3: CASSQRDYGTDTQYF. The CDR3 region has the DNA TGTGCCAGCAGCCAAAGGGACTACGGAACAGATACGCAGTATTTT. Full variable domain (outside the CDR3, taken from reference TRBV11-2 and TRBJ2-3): EAGVAQSPRYKIIEKRQSVAFWCNPISGHATLYWYQQILGQGPKLLIQFQNNGVVDDSQLPKDRFSAERLKGVDSTLKIQPAKLEDSAVYLCASSQRDYGTDTQYFGPGTRLTVL.

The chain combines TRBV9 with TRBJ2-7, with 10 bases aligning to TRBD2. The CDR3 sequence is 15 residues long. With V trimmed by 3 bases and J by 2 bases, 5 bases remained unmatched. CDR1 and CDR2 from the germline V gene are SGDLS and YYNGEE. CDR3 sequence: CASSAGLASPYEQYF. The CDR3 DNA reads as TGTGCCAGCAGCGCGGGACTAGCGAGTCCCTACGAGCAGTACTTC.

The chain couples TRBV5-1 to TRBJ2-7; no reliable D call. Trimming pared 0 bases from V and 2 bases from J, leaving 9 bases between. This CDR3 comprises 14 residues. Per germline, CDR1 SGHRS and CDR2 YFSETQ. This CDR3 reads CASSLVVSPYEQYF. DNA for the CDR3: TGCGCCAGCAGCTTGGTTGTCAGTCCCTACGAGCAGTACTTC.

CDR3: CASSLWGGEQFF. CDR3 DNA: TGTGCCAGCAGTTTATGGGGCGGGGAGCAGTTCTTC. V usage is TRBV28 and J usage is TRBJ2-1; maybe TRBD2 (5 bases). The germline CDR1 and CDR2 sequences are MDHEN and SYDVKM. This CDR3 contains 12 residues. Trimming took off 0 bases at V and 10 bases at J, with 7 bases between the two ends.

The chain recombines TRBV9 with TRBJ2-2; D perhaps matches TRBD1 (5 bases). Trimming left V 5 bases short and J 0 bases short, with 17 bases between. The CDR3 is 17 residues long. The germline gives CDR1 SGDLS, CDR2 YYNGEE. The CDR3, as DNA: TGTGCCAGCAGTGGGCGCAGGGAACGCGCGAACACCGGGGAGCTGTTTTTT. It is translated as CASSGRRERANTGELFF.

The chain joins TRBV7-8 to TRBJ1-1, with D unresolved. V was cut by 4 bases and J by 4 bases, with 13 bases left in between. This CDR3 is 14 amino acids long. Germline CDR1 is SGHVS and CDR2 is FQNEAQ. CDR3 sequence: CASSSIRGPTEAFF. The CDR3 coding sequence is TGTGCCAGCAGCTCAATAAGAGGCCCCACTGAAGCTTTCTTT.

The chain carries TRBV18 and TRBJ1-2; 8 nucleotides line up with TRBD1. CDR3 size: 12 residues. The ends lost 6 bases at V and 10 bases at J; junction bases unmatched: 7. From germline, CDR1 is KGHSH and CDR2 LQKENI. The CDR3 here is CASSGTGGDYTF. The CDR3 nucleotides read TGTGCCAGCTCGGGGACAGGAGGGGACTACACCTTC.

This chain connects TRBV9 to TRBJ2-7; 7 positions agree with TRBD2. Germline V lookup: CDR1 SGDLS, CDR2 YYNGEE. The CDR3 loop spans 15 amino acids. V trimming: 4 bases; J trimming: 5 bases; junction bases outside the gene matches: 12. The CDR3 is CASSPTGLGIHEQYF. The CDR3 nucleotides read TGTGCCAGCAGCCCTACCGGACTAGGGATCCACGAGCAGTACTTC. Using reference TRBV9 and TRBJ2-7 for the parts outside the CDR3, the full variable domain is DSGVTQTPKHLITATGQRVTLRCSPRSGDLSVYWYQQSLDQGLQFLIQYYNGEERAKGNILERFSAQQFPDLHSELNLSSLELGDSALYFCASSPTGLGIHEQYFGPGTRLTVT.

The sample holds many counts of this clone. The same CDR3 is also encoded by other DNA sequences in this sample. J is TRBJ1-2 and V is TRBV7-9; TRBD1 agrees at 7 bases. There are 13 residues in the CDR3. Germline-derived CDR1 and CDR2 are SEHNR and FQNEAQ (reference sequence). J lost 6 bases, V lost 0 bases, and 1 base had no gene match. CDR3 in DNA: TGTGCCAGCAGCTTAGCTACAGGGGATGGCTACACCTTC. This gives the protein CASSLATGDGYTF.

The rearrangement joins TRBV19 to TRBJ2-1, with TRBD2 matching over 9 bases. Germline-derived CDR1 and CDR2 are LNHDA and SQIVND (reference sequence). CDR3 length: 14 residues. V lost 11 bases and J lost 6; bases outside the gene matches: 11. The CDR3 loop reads CARLAGVESNEQFF. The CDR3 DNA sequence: TGTGCCCGCTTAGCGGGAGTAGAGTCCAATGAGCAGTTCTTC.

The CDR3 region has the DNA TGCGCCAGCAGTGATACGGGCCAGGGTACGCAGTATTTT. Encoded protein: CASSDTGQGTQYF. This chain uses TRBV5-1 with TRBJ2-3; maybe TRBD1 (5 bases). Trimming removed 5 bases from V and 8 bases from J, with 15 bases in between. CDR1 and CDR2 from the germline V gene are SGHRS and YFSETQ. This CDR3 has 13 amino acids.

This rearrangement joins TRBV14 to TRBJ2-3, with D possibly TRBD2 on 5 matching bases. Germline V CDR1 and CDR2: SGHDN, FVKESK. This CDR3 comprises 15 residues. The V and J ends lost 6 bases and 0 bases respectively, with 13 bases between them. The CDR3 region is CASRKEGVSTDTQYF. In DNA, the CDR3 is TGTGCCAGCAGAAAAGAGGGAGTGAGCACAGATACGCAGTATTTT.

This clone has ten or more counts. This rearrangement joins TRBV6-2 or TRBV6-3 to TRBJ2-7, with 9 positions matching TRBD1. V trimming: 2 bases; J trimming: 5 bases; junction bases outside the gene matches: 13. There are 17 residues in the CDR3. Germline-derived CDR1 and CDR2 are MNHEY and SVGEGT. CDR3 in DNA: TGTGCCAGCAGTTACGGGTCTGGACAGGGGTCTTTCCACGAGCAGTACTTC. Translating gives CASSYGSGQGSFHEQYF.

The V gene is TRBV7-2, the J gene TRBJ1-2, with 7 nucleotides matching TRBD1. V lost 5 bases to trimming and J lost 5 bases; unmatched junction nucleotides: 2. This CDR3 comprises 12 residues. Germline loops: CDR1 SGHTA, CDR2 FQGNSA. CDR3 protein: CASSEGQYGYTF. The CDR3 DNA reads TGTGCCAGCAGCGAGGGACAGTATGGCTACACCTTC.